The clone carrying this T cell receptor (beta chain) was counted only a few times. Its antigen is undetermined. Germline lookup yields CDR1 SEHNR and CDR2 FQNEAQ (reference sequence). The junction had 4 bases not matched to a gene; V was cut back by 1 base and J by 4 bases. This CDR3 is 15 amino acids long. This sample was taken from a study of shared clonotypes between healthy human individuals. Study-wide results and caveats: Clonotypes that were shared across a few donors made up around 5% of naive CD4 clonotypes.

Data came from immunoSEQ multiplex PCR; TCRdb stores just in-frame clones and leaves some out. The data show 110,000 or so clones, about 70% seen once. The receptor comes from a woman in her 30s in good health. V gene TRBV7-9 combines with J gene TRBJ2-1; 7 bases agree with TRBD1. The sequenced sample was memory CD8+ T cells sorted from blood. Regarding subset: CD45RO+ cells pooled with CCR7-negative TemRA cells. The CDR3 nucleotides read TGTGCCAGCAGCTTAGGACAGGGTATTTACAATGAGCAGTTCTTC. The encoded protein is CASSLGQGIYNEQFF.